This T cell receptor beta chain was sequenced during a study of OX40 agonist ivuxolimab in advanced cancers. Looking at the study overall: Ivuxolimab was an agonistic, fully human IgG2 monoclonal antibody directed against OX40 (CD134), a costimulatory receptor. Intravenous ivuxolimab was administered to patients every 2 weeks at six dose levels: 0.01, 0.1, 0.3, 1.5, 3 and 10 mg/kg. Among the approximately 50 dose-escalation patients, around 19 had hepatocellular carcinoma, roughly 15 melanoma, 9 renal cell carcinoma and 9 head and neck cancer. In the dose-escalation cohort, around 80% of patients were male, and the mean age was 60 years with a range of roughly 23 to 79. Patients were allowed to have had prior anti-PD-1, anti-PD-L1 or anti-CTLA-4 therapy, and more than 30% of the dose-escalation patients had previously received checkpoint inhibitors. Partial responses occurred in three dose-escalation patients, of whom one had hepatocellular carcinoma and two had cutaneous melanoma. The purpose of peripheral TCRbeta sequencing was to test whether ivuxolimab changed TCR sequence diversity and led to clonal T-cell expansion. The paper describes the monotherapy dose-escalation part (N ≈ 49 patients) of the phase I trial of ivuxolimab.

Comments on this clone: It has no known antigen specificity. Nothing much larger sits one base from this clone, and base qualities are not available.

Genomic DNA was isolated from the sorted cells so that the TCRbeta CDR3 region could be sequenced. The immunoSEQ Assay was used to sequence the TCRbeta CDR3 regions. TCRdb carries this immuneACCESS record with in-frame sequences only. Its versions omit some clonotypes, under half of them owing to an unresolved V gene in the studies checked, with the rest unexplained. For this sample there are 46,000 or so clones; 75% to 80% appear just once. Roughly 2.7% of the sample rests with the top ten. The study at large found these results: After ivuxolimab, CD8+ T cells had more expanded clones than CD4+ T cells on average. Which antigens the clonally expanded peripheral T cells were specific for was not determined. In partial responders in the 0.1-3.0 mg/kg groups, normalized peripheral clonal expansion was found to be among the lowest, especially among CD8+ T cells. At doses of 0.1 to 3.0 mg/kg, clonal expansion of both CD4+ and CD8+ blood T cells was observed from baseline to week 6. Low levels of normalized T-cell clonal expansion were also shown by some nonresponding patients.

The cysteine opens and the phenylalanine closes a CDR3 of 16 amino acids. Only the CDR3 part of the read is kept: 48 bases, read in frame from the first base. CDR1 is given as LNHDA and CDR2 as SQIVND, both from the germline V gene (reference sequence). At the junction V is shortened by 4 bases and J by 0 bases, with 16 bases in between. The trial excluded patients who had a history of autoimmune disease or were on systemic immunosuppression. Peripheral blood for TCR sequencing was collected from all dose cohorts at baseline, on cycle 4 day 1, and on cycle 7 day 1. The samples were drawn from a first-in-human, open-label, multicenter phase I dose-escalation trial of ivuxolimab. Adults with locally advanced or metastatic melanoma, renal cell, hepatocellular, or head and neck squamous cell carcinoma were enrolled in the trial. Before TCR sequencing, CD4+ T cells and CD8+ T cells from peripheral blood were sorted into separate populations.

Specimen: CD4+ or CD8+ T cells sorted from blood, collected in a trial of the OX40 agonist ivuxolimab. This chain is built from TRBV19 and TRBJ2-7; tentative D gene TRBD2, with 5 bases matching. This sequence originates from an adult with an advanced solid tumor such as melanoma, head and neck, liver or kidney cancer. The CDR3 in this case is CASSTLRTGSSYEQYF. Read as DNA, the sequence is TGTGCCAGTAGTACCCTTCGGACGGGGAGCTCCTACGAGCAGTACTTC.